The 22 T cell receptor beta chains given below trace back to one sample, sequenced in a study of blood T cells in healthy people across ages. A second 7 to 11 cycle PCR used barcoded and J-beta primers. MiXCR, applied by TCRdb to the 5' RACE reads, yields one record per CDR3 protein. The table records hundreds of thousands of distinct CDR3 sequences, about 62% of them present only once. The sequenced material came from blood. The receptors come from a man younger than 45 in good health.

The table lists this clonotype with a few counts. This chain links TRBV9 with TRBJ2-1; D is unresolved. The CDR3 spans 15 residues. The V gene lost 4 bases and the J gene lost 8 bases, with 19 bases spanning the gap. Looked up from germline, CDR1 is SGDLS and CDR2 is YYNGEE. Here the CDR3 DNA reads TGTGCCAGCAGCCCCACTTTTCGGCCCTTTGATGAGCAGTTCTTC. It specifies CASSPTFRPFDEQFF.

The chain recombines TRBV20-1 with TRBJ2-7; 7 nucleotides match TRBD1. With 6 bases clipped from V and 4 bases from J, the junction kept 9 bases outside the gene matches. Germline-derived CDR1 and CDR2 are DFQATT and SNEGSKA (reference sequence). The CDR3 runs to 13 residues. The CDR3 DNA follows: TGCAGTGCATCTCAAGGGGGCGGGTACGAGCAGTACTTC. The encoded protein is CSASQGGGYEQYF.

The chain carries TRBV5-1 and TRBJ2-5, with TRBD2 matching 7 bases. J was trimmed by 3 bases and V by 1 base; bases with no gene match: 9. The CDR3 extends over 16 amino acids. Germline assignment: CDR1 SGHRS and CDR2 YFSETQ. The CDR3 DNA follows: TGCGCCAGCAGCTTGTATCCAGCGGGGCAAAAAGAGACCCAGTACTTC. Translating it yields CASSLYPAGQKETQYF.

This clonotype was counted only a few times. This chain uses TRBV9 with TRBJ2-1, with D perhaps matching TRBD2 (6 bases). V gave up 0 bases and J gave up 10 bases, with 11 bases separating them. The germline gives CDR1 SGDLS, CDR2 YYNGEE. The CDR3 has 13 residues. This chain's CDR3 is CASSVGKTSEQFF. CDR3 bases: TGTGCCAGCAGCGTAGGGAAAACTAGCGAGCAGTTCTTC.

V usage is TRBV5-1 and J usage is TRBJ1-6; D gene uncertain. V gave up 3 bases and J gave up 6 bases, with 16 bases separating them. In germline, CDR1 is SGHRS, CDR2 YFSETQ. The CDR3 is 16 residues long. CDR3 coding DNA: TGCGCCAGCAGCTCCTACCAGTCGGCTACTAATTCACCCCTCCACTTT. Translated: CASSSYQSATNSPLHF. The full variable domain, completed using reference TRBV5-1 and TRBJ1-6, is KAGVTQTPRYLIKTRGQQVTLSCSPISGHRSVSWYQQTPGQGLQFLFEYFSETQRNKGNFPGRFSGRQFSNSRSEMNVSTLELGDSALYLCASSSYQSATNSPLHFGNGTRLTVT.

This chain uses TRBV7-2 with TRBJ2-1; D uncertain. Per the germline V gene, CDR1 is SGHTA and CDR2 is FQGNSA. V lost 8 bases, J lost 1 base, and 15 bases lay in between. The CDR3 has 15 residues. The CDR3 region is CASRPSIDSYNEQFF. The CDR3 DNA is TGTGCCAGCCGACCCAGCATTGATTCCTACAATGAGCAGTTCTTC.

The chain is built from TRBV20-1 and TRBJ1-2; the D is unclear. CDR1 is DFQATT and CDR2 is SNEGSKA in the germline V gene (reference sequence). The CDR3 runs to 14 residues. V was clipped by 6 bases and J by 1 base, with 15 bases between them. CDR3 amino acids: CSARNEAINYGYTF. The CDR3, as DNA: TGCAGTGCAAGAAATGAAGCTATTAACTATGGCTACACCTTC.

This rearrangement joins TRBV20-1 to TRBJ1-1, with no clear D. This CDR3 is 12 amino acids long. Germline assignment: CDR1 DFQATT and CDR2 SNEGSKA (reference sequence). The germline V and J ends were trimmed by 6 bases and 4 bases, with 12 bases remaining between them. In DNA form, the CDR3 reads TGCAGTGCCACCATGGGTAGCACTGAAGCTTTCTTT. Amino acids: CSATMGSTEAFF.

CDR3 nucleotides: TGTGCCAGCAGTAATGGACAGTCTGGGGCCAACGTCCTGACTTTC. It translates to CASSNGQSGANVLTF. The chain has TRBV2 and TRBJ2-6; a possible D gene is TRBD1 (6 bases). The germline CDR1 and CDR2 sequences are SNHLY and FYNNEI. V lost 5 bases and J lost 1, with 9 bases in between. The CDR3 has 15 residues. The complete variable domain, with remaining parts taken from reference TRBV2 and TRBJ2-6, reads EPEVTQTPSHQVTQMGQEVILRCVPISNHLYFYWYRQILGQKVEFLVSFYNNEISEKSEIFDDQFSVERPDGSNFTLKIRSTKLEDSAMYFCASSNGQSGANVLTFGAGSRLTVL.

This clonotype has only one observation. The chain joins TRBV7-9 to TRBJ2-5; the D is unclear. CDR3 length: 13 amino acids. Germline-derived CDR1 and CDR2 are SEHNR and FQNEAQ (reference sequence). V was clipped by 4 bases and J by 3 bases, with 9 bases between them. CDR3 sequence: CASSWPKEETQYF. The CDR3, as DNA: TGTGCCAGCAGCTGGCCCAAGGAAGAGACCCAGTACTTC.

The table lists this clonotype with a few counts. V usage is TRBV4-3 and J usage is TRBJ2-1; D perhaps matches TRBD2 (6 bases). The length of the CDR3 is 15 residues. Trimming removed 4 bases at V and 2 bases at J, with 12 bases between. The V gene's germline CDR1 is LGHNA and CDR2 YSLEER. The CDR3 protein is CASSLTGSTYNEQFF. CDR3 DNA: TGCGCCAGCAGCCTAACCGGGAGCACCTACAATGAGCAGTTCTTC.

This clonotype was counted a few times. The chain uses TRBV7-2 and TRBJ2-7; D is unresolved. Trimming took off 3 bases at V and 1 base at J, with 13 bases between the two ends. CDR1 is SGHTA and CDR2 is FQGNSA in the germline V gene. This CDR3 spans 15 amino acids. For the CDR3, the DNA is TGTGCCAGCAGCTTTGCGGCAGACGGATCCTACGAGCAGTACTTC. This encodes CASSFAADGSYEQYF.

This clonotype was picked up a small number of times. The rearrangement uses TRBV12-3 or TRBV12-4 and TRBJ1-2; D is unresolved. CDR3 length equals 13 residues. The V gene lost 4 bases and the J gene lost 2 bases, with 8 bases spanning the gap. The CDR3 sequence: CASSYADNYGYTF. The CDR3 nucleotides read TGTGCCAGCAGTTATGCGGACAACTATGGCTACACCTTC.

Only a few counts were recorded for this clonotype. CDR3 in amino acids: CASGPSGQGVYEQYF. CDR3 in DNA: TGTGCCAGCGGACCCTCAGGACAGGGGGTCTACGAGCAGTACTTC. This chain joins TRBV13 and TRBJ2-7; 10 nucleotides match TRBD1. Trimming at V came to 8 bases and at J to 3 bases, leaving 10 bases not matched to a gene. There are 15 residues in the CDR3. CDR1 and CDR2 (germline): PRHDT, FYEKMQ (reference sequence).

J is TRBJ2-7 and V is TRBV7-9; the D gene is possibly TRBD1 (6 bases). V was cut by 8 bases and J by 3 bases, with 20 bases left in between. Germline V CDR1 and CDR2: SEHNR, FQNEAQ (reference sequence). The CDR3 is 15 amino acids. The CDR3: CASARGSEPFYEQYF. CDR3 bases: TGTGCCAGCGCCAGGGGCAGCGAACCGTTCTACGAGCAGTACTTC.

The chain joins TRBV4-3 to TRBJ1-4, with no clear D. This CDR3 comprises 15 residues. The V gene lost 3 bases and the J gene lost 3 bases, with 11 bases spanning the gap. Per the germline V gene, CDR1 is LGHNA and CDR2 is YSLEER. The CDR3 DNA reads as TGCGCCAGCAGCCACAATGCTGGGCCTAATGAAAAACTGTTTTTT. Its translation: CASSHNAGPNEKLFF.

The rearrangement joins TRBV3-1 to TRBJ2-7; 10 bases match TRBD2. CDR1 and CDR2 from the germline V gene are LGHDT and YNNKEL (reference sequence). The CDR3 is 16 residues long. Germline trimming cut 1 base from V and 1 base from J; bases unmatched to any gene: 4. The CDR3 nucleotides read TGTGCCAGCAGCCAAGCTAGCGGGAGAATTTCCTACGAGCAGTACTTC. Encoded protein: CASSQASGRISYEQYF.

The CDR3 nucleotides read TGTGCCAGCAGCCCTCTCCCTTCTTGGGGGGAAGGGGTTTGCGAGCAGTACTTC. Its translation is CASSPLPSWGEGVCEQYF. V is TRBV7-3 and J is TRBJ2-7, with D maybe TRBD2 (6 bases). Trimming pared 5 bases from V and 6 bases from J, leaving 29 bases between. CDR1 is SGHTA and CDR2 is FQGTGA in the germline V gene. This CDR3 spans 18 amino acids.

This chain uses TRBV7-2 with TRBJ2-7, with a tentative D call TRBD2 (5 bases). Trimming removed 2 bases at V and 7 bases at J, with 12 bases between. CDR3 length: 13 residues. Germline V gene data show CDR1 as SGHTA and CDR2 as FQGNSA. For the CDR3, the DNA is TGTGCCAGCAGCTTACTAGCAGCCGATGAGCAGTACTTC. This codes for CASSLLAADEQYF.

J is TRBJ1-2 and V is TRBV2; tentatively, D is TRBD1 (5 bases). There are 13 residues in the CDR3. Germline values: CDR1 SNHLY, CDR2 FYNNEI. Trimming left V 8 bases short and J 8 bases short, with 18 bases between. For the CDR3, the DNA is TGTGCCAGCTCAACCTCCGGGACCGAGGGCTACACCTTC. It yields the protein CASSTSGTEGYTF.

The sample holds a few counts of this clonotype. The chain uses TRBV9 and TRBJ2-5, with 7 bases lining up with TRBD2. The V and J ends lost 0 bases and 5 bases, in that order; junction bases with no gene match: 16. Germline values: CDR1 SGDLS, CDR2 YYNGEE. CDR3 length: 18 residues. For the CDR3, the DNA is TGTGCCAGCAGCGTAGGGGAAACGCGGACTAGTGGTCGTGAGACCCAGTACTTC. Translated, it gives CASSVGETRTSGRETQYF.

This chain connects TRBV15 to TRBJ2-2, with 7 bases identical to TRBD1. With V trimmed by 2 bases and J by 7 bases, 7 bases remained unmatched. Germline CDR1 LNHNV, CDR2 YYDKDF (reference sequence). The CDR3 is made up of 15 amino acids. The CDR3: CATSRNTQGIGELFF. In DNA form, the CDR3 reads TGTGCCACCAGCAGAAATACACAGGGGATCGGGGAGCTGTTTTTT.